This T cell receptor (beta chain) is from a study of cytomegalovirus exposure and HLA in healthy donors. CDR1 and CDR2 from the germline V gene are SGHVS and FQNEAQ. This CDR3 has 13 amino acids. Trimming cost V 8 bases and J 4 bases, with 14 bases left between them. General study results and limits: The productive fraction for most TCR beta V segments was about 87% or about 30% in an earlier analysis.

Primers for the PCR totalled 60 Vbeta and 13 Jbeta. TCRdb's copy holds only in-frame clones and misses some; the assay was immunoSEQ multiplex PCR. The data show around 68,000 clones, with just under 70% seen just once and approximately 11% held by the top ten. This clone was recorded a few times. Its target is unknown. The sample was PBMCs. This sequence joins TRBV7-8 and TRBJ2-5; D possibly corresponds to TRBD2 (6 bases). The source is a woman aged 25 to 39 in good health and CMV-seronegative. DNA for the CDR3: TGTGCCAGCGCGGGACCCCAGGGAGAGACCCAGTACTTC. Protein: CASAGPQGETQYF.